This T cell receptor beta chain came from a study of T cell responses to AZD1222 COVID-19 vaccine. Trimming removed 2 bases at V and 2 bases at J, with 13 bases between. CDR3 size: 15 residues. Per germline, CDR1 SGHRS and CDR2 YFSETQ. Study observations and caveats: Increases in Spike-specific TCR breadth and depth were seen after two AZD1222 doses. As reported, nearly half of all spike-specific TCRs target variant regions that are unmutated. There were repertoire samples only from the period after the peak T cell response.

TCRdb's table, derived via immunoSEQ multiplex PCR, lists solely in-frame clones and lacks some. Here the sample spans 130,000 or so clones, roughly 93% being singletons. Concerning this clone itself: What it recognizes is unknown.

The receptor was derived from an adult in good health. Sequencing was performed on peripheral blood, taken on day 0 of MenACWY control vaccination. The J gene is TRBJ1-1, the V gene TRBV5-1, with D perhaps matching TRBD1 (6 bases). The CDR3 DNA is TGCGCCAGCAGCTTACAAGGGGGGGATAACACTGAAGCTTTCTTT. This codes for CASSLQGGDNTEAFF.